Below are 3 T cell receptor beta chains sequenced from a single sample in a study of T cell changes during pregnancy in multiple sclerosis (dated by TCRdb to the late 2010s). The method was the immunoSEQ multiplex PCR assay. Imported from immuneACCESS, the table was reduced by TCRdb to in-frame sequences with V and J called. These copies leave out some clones; in studies compared against another copy, an unresolved V gene accounts for under half, and the cause of the remainder is not known. For this sample there are approximately 83,000 clones; roughly 93% appear just once. The ten largest clones add up to 2% to 2.5% of the sample. Sequencing used peripheral blood, obtained in the third trimester of pregnancy. These receptors originate from a female donor with multiple sclerosis, enrolled in a pregnancy study.

The rearrangement joins TRBV18 to TRBJ2-5; a weak D match, TRBD2 (6 bases). The germline V gene has CDR1 KGHSH and CDR2 LQKENI. V dropped 3 bases and J dropped 4 bases, with 15 bases sitting between them. This CDR3 has 15 residues. The CDR3 DNA follows: TGTGCCAGCTCACCCCCTGGAGGGGTGGTAGAGACCCAGTACTTC. Encoded protein: CASSPPGGVVETQYF.

The rearrangement links TRBV7-6 to TRBJ2-2; TRBD1 matches 7 bases. The germline CDR1 and CDR2 sequences are SGHVS and FNYEAQ. This CDR3 has 15 amino acids. V shed 1 base, J shed 5 bases, and the junction held 4 bases outside the gene matches. This chain's CDR3 is CASSLGQGETGELFF. CDR3 sequence (DNA): TGTGCCAGCAGCTTAGGGCAGGGGGAAACCGGGGAGCTGTTTTTT.

The chain combines TRBV28 with TRBJ1-5; no reliable D call. The CDR3 has 14 residues. Germline CDR1 MDHEN, CDR2 SYDVKM. The germline V and J ends were trimmed by 3 bases and 0 bases, with 6 bases remaining between them. The chain's CDR3 is CASSFQYSNQPQHF. CDR3 DNA: TGTGCCAGCAGTTTTCAGTATAGCAATCAGCCCCAGCATTTT.